What follows are 22 T cell receptor beta chains derived from one specimen sequenced in a study of glioma-infiltrating T cells after dendritic cell vaccination. Regarding time point: after dendritic cell vaccination, including at tumor progression/relapse. The protocol was immunoSEQ multiplex PCR, while the TCRdb copy is restricted to in-frame clones and leaves out a portion. The sample records tens of thousands of clones, about four fifths being singletons. The material was blood, obtained after dendritic cell vaccination. These receptors came from a human donor with glioblastoma.

This clone is categorized as medium-sized (0.01 to 0.1%). The CDR3 region has the DNA TGTGCCAGCAGTGAAGCTTCAGGTACCTATGGCTACACCTTC. It codes for CASSEASGTYGYTF. The V and J genes are TRBV2 and TRBJ1-2; D is unresolved. Trimming took 0 bases from V and 4 from J, leaving 9 bases between them. The CDR3 length is 14 residues. Germline CDR1 and CDR2: SNHLY and FYNNEI.

The chain combines TRBV7-9 with TRBJ1-5, with 7 positions matching TRBD1. The V gene end was trimmed by 5 bases and the J gene end by 1 base; junction bases not matched to a gene: 11. Germline V CDR1 and CDR2: SEHNR, FQNEAQ (reference sequence). The CDR3 sequence is 17 residues long. The CDR3 sequence: CASSLTPTGLSNQPQHF. Here the CDR3 DNA reads TGTGCCAGCAGCCTAACGCCGACAGGGTTGAGCAATCAGCCCCAGCATTTT.

The V gene is TRBV27, the J gene TRBJ1-4; D not certain. CDR1 is MNHEY, CDR2 SMNVEV, per germline (reference sequence). This CDR3 comprises 14 residues. The germline V and J ends were trimmed by 6 bases and 7 bases, with 15 bases remaining between them. The CDR3: CASSPRGSGEKLFF. For the CDR3, the DNA is TGTGCCAGCAGCCCCCGGGGTAGTGGTGAAAAACTGTTTTTT.

This clone was picked up one time. A junction boundary mismatches the germline segment, possibly from a read error. The CDR3 nucleotides read TGTGCCATCACCCGGACAGCCCTCTCCAACGAGCAGTACTTC. Its translation: CAITRTALSNEQYF. The chain combines TRBV10-3 with TRBJ2-5, with D perhaps matching TRBD1 (6 bases). The J call may be faulty, since TRBJ2-7 better matches the DNA end. Germline-derived CDR1 and CDR2 are ENHRY and SYGVKD. CDR3 length equals 14 residues.

The chain uses TRBV2 and TRBJ2-7; 7 bases are shared with TRBD1. CDR1 is SNHLY and CDR2 is FYNNEI in the germline V gene. This CDR3 spans 15 amino acids. V was pared by 3 bases and J by 7 bases, with 12 bases of the junction left unmatched. The CDR3 spells CASSDVGGWLGEQYF. CDR3 coding DNA: TGTGCCAGCAGTGATGTAGGGGGCTGGTTGGGGGAGCAGTACTTC.

J is TRBJ1-3 and V is TRBV19; 7 bases are a match to TRBD1. This CDR3 contains 15 residues. Germline CDR1 is LNHDA and CDR2 is SQIVND (reference sequence). The V gene end was trimmed by 4 bases and the J gene end by 3 bases; junction bases not matched to a gene: 6. The CDR3 reads CASSTTWDSGNTIYF. The CDR3 bases are TGTGCCAGTAGTACCACGTGGGACAGTGGAAACACCATATATTTT. The full variable domain, completed using reference TRBV19 and TRBJ1-3, is DGGITQSPKYLFRKEGQNVTLSCEQNLNHDAMYWYRQDPGQGLRLIYYSQIVNDFQKGDIAEGYSVSREKKESFPLTVTSAQKNPTAFYLCASSTTWDSGNTIYFGEGSWLTVV.

The V and J genes are TRBV19 and TRBJ1-1; TRBD1 matches at 10 bases. The CDR3 extends over 14 amino acids. Trimming removed 8 bases from V and 0 bases from J; junction bases left unmatched: 3. Germline values: CDR1 LNHDA, CDR2 SQIVND (reference sequence). For the CDR3, the DNA is TGTGCCAGTCTGGGACAGGGGCTGAACACTGAAGCTTTCTTT. This translates into CASLGQGLNTEAFF.

The chain has TRBV19 and TRBJ1-5; D not resolved. The CDR3 consists of 13 residues. Germline CDR1 and CDR2: LNHDA and SQIVND (reference sequence). V dropped 3 bases and J dropped 6 bases, with 9 bases sitting between them. CDR3 in DNA: TGTGCCAGTAGTATTGAGAGAAGTCAGCCCCAGCATTTT. This sequence encodes CASSIERSQPQHF.

This chain connects TRBV30 to TRBJ2-3, with 7 bases matching TRBD1. Germline V gene sequence: CDR1 GTSNPN, CDR2 SVGIG (reference sequence). The length of the CDR3 is 14 residues. V trimming: 3 bases; J trimming: 7 bases; junction bases outside the gene matches: 10. The CDR3 coding sequence is TGTGCCTGGAGACAGGGGAACGCAGGTAATACGCAGTATTTT. This sequence encodes CAWRQGNAGNTQYF.

The V gene is TRBV11-1, the J gene TRBJ2-3; tentative D call: TRBD1 (6 bases). The CDR3 totals 15 residues. Per the germline V gene, CDR1 is SGHAT and CDR2 is FQDESV (reference sequence). V was shortened by 5 bases and J by 6 bases, with 18 bases between the two germline ends. The CDR3 region has the DNA TGTGCCAGCAGCCTGACCCGGCGGCAGGGGGATACGCAGTATTTT. This translates into CASSLTRRQGDTQYF.

Comment on this clone: Germline is not matched at one junction end, which may reflect a read error. This CDR3 is also generated by other DNA sequences in the sample. J is TRBJ2-5 and V is TRBV4-1; the D gene is possibly TRBD2 (6 bases). Per the germline V gene, CDR1 is MGHRA and CDR2 is YSYEKL. The CDR3 is 15 residues long. The CDR3 coding sequence is TGTGCCAGCAGCCAAGGGCTAGCCGGGGGAGAGACCCAGTACTTC. Encoded protein: CASSQGLAGGETQYF.

V usage is TRBV13 and J usage is TRBJ2-1, with D possibly being TRBD1 (6 bases). CDR3 length: 17 residues. CDR1 is PRHDT and CDR2 is FYEKMQ in the germline V gene (reference sequence). V shed 0 bases and J shed 5 bases, with 17 bases lying between them. CDR3 nucleotide sequence: TGTGCCAGCAGCTTAGGACAGGGTATCGGGGCGGACAATGAGCAGTTCTTC. It translates to CASSLGQGIGADNEQFF. The whole variable domain, remainder taken from reference TRBV13 and TRBJ2-1, is AAGVIQSPRHLIKEKRETATLKCYPIPRHDTVYWYQQGPGQDPQFLISFYEKMQSDKGSIPDRFSAQQFSDYHSELNMSSLELGDSALYFCASSLGQGIGADNEQFFGPGTRLTVL.

This chain uses TRBV6-1 with TRBJ1-1, with 8 bases lining up with TRBD1. Germline assignment: CDR1 MNHNS and CDR2 SASEGT. V was clipped by 2 bases and J by 5 bases; unmatched bases: 4. This CDR3 comprises 14 residues. As DNA, the CDR3 is TGTGCCAGCAGTGAACCGGACAGGGAAACTGAAGCTTTCTTT. Encoded protein: CASSEPDRETEAFF.

V usage is TRBV27 and J usage is TRBJ1-5, with TRBD1 as a possible D gene (6 bases). CDR3 size: 13 residues. V dropped 8 bases and J dropped 4 bases, with 12 bases sitting between them. From germline, CDR1 is MNHEY and CDR2 SMNVEV (reference sequence). The CDR3 loop is CASGRGRNQPQHF. The CDR3 bases are TGTGCCAGCGGGCGGGGGCGAAATCAGCCCCAGCATTTT.

This chain uses TRBV15 with TRBJ1-2, with TRBD1 matching 8 bases. CDR1 and CDR2 from the germline V gene are LNHNV and YYDKDF (reference sequence). V dropped 5 bases and J dropped 2; count of bases not matched to a gene: 10. There are 16 residues in the CDR3. CDR3: CATSPQGGGLNYGYTF. DNA of the CDR3: TGTGCCACCAGCCCACAGGGGGGGGGATTAAACTATGGCTACACCTTC.

The CDR3 loop is CASRSGTGAFF. In DNA form, the CDR3 reads TGTGCCAGCAGGTCCGGGACAGGGGCTTTCTTT. The J gene is TRBJ1-1, the V gene TRBV2, with 9 nucleotides matching TRBD1. V was pared by 6 bases and J by 11 bases, with 4 bases of the junction left unmatched. From germline, CDR1 is SNHLY and CDR2 FYNNEI. This CDR3 is built from 11 residues.

Details on this clone: Other DNA sequences in the sample encode the same CDR3. The rearrangement uses TRBV30 and TRBJ1-4; D is unresolved. Per the germline V gene, CDR1 is GTSNPN and CDR2 is SVGIG (reference sequence). This CDR3 comprises 13 residues. Trimming shortened V by 1 base and J by 4 bases, and 7 bases separated the two germline ends. Here the CDR3 reads CAWSGDNNEKLFF. CDR3 sequence (DNA): TGTGCCTGGAGTGGAGACAATAATGAAAAACTGTTTTTT.

The chain has TRBV7-6 and TRBJ1-1; D is ambiguous. CDR1 is SGHVS, CDR2 FNYEAQ, per germline. The V end lost 5 bases, the J end lost 7 bases, and 17 bases lay between the germline ends. This CDR3 contains 14 residues. CDR3 in amino acids: CASSHPQFEDEAFF. The DNA for the CDR3 is TGTGCCAGCAGCCACCCGCAATTTGAGGATGAAGCTTTCTTT.

V gene TRBV5-1 combines with J gene TRBJ1-2; 7 bases are shared with TRBD1. Germline CDR1 reads SGHRS; CDR2 reads YFSETQ. Germline trimming cut 4 bases from V and 0 bases from J; bases unmatched to any gene: 12. The CDR3 runs to 17 residues. The CDR3 here is CASSPTGTVVSNYGYTF. The CDR3 DNA reads as TGCGCCAGCAGCCCCACCGGGACAGTGGTATCTAACTATGGCTACACCTTC.

The chain has TRBV11-3 and TRBJ2-7, with 11 nucleotides matching TRBD1. V trimming: 5 bases; J trimming: 3 bases; junction bases outside the gene matches: 6. CDR3 size: 15 residues. Germline lookup yields CDR1 SGHNT and CDR2 YENEEA. CDR3 protein: CASSTGDRGFYEQYF. The CDR3 region has the DNA TGTGCCAGCAGCACAGGGGACAGGGGGTTCTACGAGCAGTACTTC.

The chain uses TRBV27 and TRBJ2-3, with unresolved D. The CDR3 has 14 amino acids. Germline values: CDR1 MNHEY, CDR2 SMNVEV (reference sequence). The V end lost 2 bases, the J end lost 2 bases, and 8 bases lay between the germline ends. The CDR3 DNA reads TGTGCCAGCAGTTTACGGCAGGACACAGATACGCAGTATTTT. As protein: CASSLRQDTDTQYF.

The chain links TRBV9 to TRBJ1-2; 10 bases agree with TRBD1. The CDR3 is 15 amino acids. Germline assignment: CDR1 SGDLS and CDR2 YYNGEE. V shed 1 base and J 6 bases; nucleotides not matched to a gene: 6. The DNA for the CDR3 is TGTGCCAGCAGCGTACCCGGGACAGGGGCGGATGGCTACACCTTC. Amino acid sequence: CASSVPGTGADGYTF.